The following is a T cell receptor (beta chain) sequence with its context. The antigen is not known. The source of the sample is a study of CD8 T cells in Susac syndrome. The study, taken as a whole, reports: Only a relatively small number of individuals were included in the TCR sequencing and HLA analysis.

The T cells that were sequenced for TCR beta were CD8+ and CD4+ cells from blood. Random hexamers served to reverse transcribe about 0.45 to 1 ug RNA. TCR beta CDR3 was amplified by immunoSEQ multiplex PCR. This amplification extended across 54 Vbeta and 13 Jbeta segments. TCRdb used MiXCR to reprocess the immunoSEQ multiplex PCR reads, holding one entry per CDR3 protein. This sample yields around 300,000 distinct CDR3 sequences, of which almost 85% are seen a single time; about 0.22% belongs to the top ten. This CDR3 contains 16 residues. Germline V gene data show CDR1 as MDHEN and CDR2 as SYDVKM. V shed 2 bases and J shed 0 bases, with 11 bases lying between them.

The material sequenced was CD8+ T cells from PBMCs. The chain has TRBV28 and TRBJ2-1; no clear D. This TCR was sampled from a human donor with multiple sclerosis. CDR3 loop: CASSLLWGSSYNEQFF. CDR3 coding DNA: TGTGCCAGCAGTTTACTGTGGGGTAGCTCCTACAATGAGCAGTTCTTC.